Below, 11 T cell receptor beta chains from the same sample are listed, as sequenced in a study of CDR3 diversity in severe acne. TCRdb used MiXCR to reprocess the PCR reads, holding one entry per CDR3 protein. The table shows some 84,000 distinct CDR3 sequences, with under 65% occurring only once. The sequenced sample consisted of blood. The receptors shown here come from a male donor in good health, without acne.

This clonotype was counted once. This chain joins TRBV19 and TRBJ2-7; D might be TRBD2 (5 bases). V gave up 8 bases and J gave up 4 bases, with 15 bases separating them. CDR1 and CDR2 from the germline V gene are LNHDA and SQIVND (reference sequence). The length of the CDR3 is 13 residues. In nucleotides, the CDR3 is TGTGCCAGTTCCGGGGAGCAGAAGTACGAGCAGTACTTC. Its translation: CASSGEQKYEQYF.

As for this clonotype: One end of the junction is discordant with germline, which a read error may explain. The V gene is TRBV7-2, the J gene TRBJ1-4; weak D call: TRBD1 (5 bases). CDR1 is SGHTA, CDR2 FQGNSA, per germline. This CDR3 is 16 amino acids long. The CDR3 sequence: CASSWERGERYEKLFF. CDR3 DNA sequence: TGCGCCAGCAGCTGGGAACGGGGGGAGCGATATGAAAAACTGTTTTTT.

The V call is TRBV7-9, the J call TRBJ2-2; 10 bases line up with TRBD2. CDR3 size: 15 residues. Germline CDR1 is SEHNR and CDR2 is FQNEAQ (reference sequence). The V and J ends lost 5 bases and 6 bases, in that order; junction bases with no gene match: 6. The CDR3 DNA is TGTGCCAGCAGCCCAAGCGGGAGGGCGTCCGGGGAGCTGTTTTTT. Protein product: CASSPSGRASGELFF.

This clonotype has at least ten counts. The chain carries TRBV4-1 and TRBJ1-2, with D perhaps TRBD1 (5 bases). CDR1 is MGHRA and CDR2 is YSYEKL in the germline V gene. There are 15 residues in the CDR3. Trimming stripped 0 bases from V and 5 bases from J, with 13 bases between. For the CDR3, the DNA is TGCGCCAGCAGCCAAGAGGGGCAGGTCCAATATGGCTACACCTTC. Translated: CASSQEGQVQYGYTF.

In this sample, this clonotype turned up many times. The rearrangement joins TRBV6-5 to TRBJ2-2; 15 bases are a match to TRBD2. The CDR3 length is 18 residues. With V trimmed by 6 bases and J by 3 bases, 8 bases remained unmatched. Germline values: CDR1 MNHEY, CDR2 SVGAGI. The CDR3 region is CASSRTSGGAMDTGELFF. The CDR3 DNA reads TGTGCCAGCAGCCGGACTAGCGGGGGGGCTATGGACACCGGGGAGCTGTTTTTT.

This clonotype has only a few counts. V and J are TRBV2 and TRBJ2-7; weak D call: TRBD2 (6 bases). The CDR3 spans 13 residues. The germline gives CDR1 SNHLY, CDR2 FYNNEI. Trimming removed 10 bases at V and 2 bases at J, with 15 bases between. Here the CDR3 reads CAMEGRGTYEQYF. For the CDR3, the DNA is TGTGCCATGGAGGGGCGGGGAACCTACGAGCAGTACTTC.

This sequence joins TRBV19 and TRBJ1-5; D not resolved. In germline, CDR1 is LNHDA, CDR2 SQIVND (reference sequence). V was trimmed by 7 bases and J by 0 bases, leaving 13 bases between them. The length of the CDR3 is 15 residues. CDR3 DNA: TGTGCCAGTACCCCACGAGGGTATAGCAATCAGCCCCAGCATTTT. It is translated as CASTPRGYSNQPQHF.

The table lists this clonotype with a few counts. This chain's CDR3 is CASSLVGPPYGYTF. Here the CDR3 DNA reads TGTGCCAGCAGTTTAGTTGGCCCTCCCTATGGCTACACCTTC. This chain connects TRBV28 to TRBJ1-2; D is unclear. The CDR3 covers 14 residues. With 2 bases removed from V and 4 bases from J, the gap between germline ends came to 11 bases. The germline gives CDR1 MDHEN, CDR2 SYDVKM.

Remarks on this clonotype: It may be a read error: a sequence one base away is much more abundant. The conserved phenylalanine or tryptophan is not found at the CDR3 terminus, so this likely reflects a read error. The chain joins TRBV19 to TRBJ2-1; D is possibly TRBD2 (6 bases). Germline CDR1 and CDR2: LNHDA and SQIVND (reference sequence). Trimming took off 3 bases at V and 7 bases at J, with 19 bases between the two ends. This CDR3 is built from 16 residues. CDR3 residues: CASSIAGLTLGNEQFY. The DNA for the CDR3 is TGTGCCAGTAGTATTGCGGGGCTCACTTTGGGGAATGAGCAGTTCTAC.

The table lists this clonotype with many counts. The chain has TRBV15 and TRBJ2-2, with D possibly TRBD1 on 6 matching bases. Germline loops: CDR1 LNHNV, CDR2 YYDKDF (reference sequence). Trimming left V 0 bases short and J 4 bases short, with 9 bases between. This CDR3 is built from 15 residues. CDR3 in amino acids: CATSRDRGSTGELFF. As DNA, the CDR3 is TGTGCCACCAGCAGAGACAGGGGCTCCACCGGGGAGCTGTTTTTT.

This clonotype was detected ten times or more. The chain joins TRBV6-6 to TRBJ2-7, with D maybe TRBD1 (5 bases). Germline CDR1 MNHNY, CDR2 SVGAGI (reference sequence). Deletions cut 6 bases from V and 1 base from J, with 16 bases between. The CDR3 has 15 amino acids. The chain's CDR3 is CASSTTVGRSYEQYF. The CDR3 nucleotides read TGTGCCAGCAGCACGACAGTGGGGCGGTCCTACGAGCAGTACTTC.